This T cell receptor (beta chain) was documented in a study of graft-versus-host responses after intestinal transplantation. Germline trimming cut 7 bases from V and 3 bases from J; bases unmatched to any gene: 5. CDR1 and CDR2 (germline): MDHEN, SYDVKM. This CDR3 is built from 14 residues. Repertoires were generated with immunoSEQ multiplex PCR, while TCRdb's copy carries only in-frame clones and drops some. This sample has fewer than 30,000 clones, with around 94% found just once. The sequence was collected from a human patient who received an intestinal transplant, so some T cells may come from the graft donor. This sample comprised PBMCs, obtained 30 days after intestinal transplant. The chain is built from TRBV28 and TRBJ1-4, with 7 bases identical to TRBD1. The DNA for the CDR3 is TGTGCCAGCACTTACGGGACAGCTAATGAAAAACTGTTTTTT. Encoded protein: CASTYGTANEKLFF.